This note documents a single TCR beta chain sequence. Its target antigen remains unknown. Nothing much larger sits one base from this clone, and base qualities are not available. This record belongs to a study of blood T cell repertoires in COVID-19 (TCRdb year 2020). General notes on the study: Collaborator samples came from the United States, Italy and Spain and covered acute and convalescent phases of COVID-19. The material from the prospective study consisted of cDNA or gDNA derived from T cells, B-cell-depleted T cells, or PBMCs. Deeply sampled blood TCRbeta repertoires from subjects exposed to, actively infected with, or recovered from COVID-19 were included in the dataset. The repertoires were released in a freely available public database meant as a resource for research on the immune response to SARS-CoV-2. Samples came from the ongoing ImmuneRACE study (first 160 participants) plus 1,254 subjects from 6 global collaborators. Nearly every sample came with metadata listing a de-identified subject ID, COVID-19 status, age in years and sex. Where HLA class I and class II types were available, the types were taken from metadata supplied by the sample provider, not from assay-based typing.

The investigation overall reported the following: Clinical and demographic metadata were provided uncurated, with the amount varying by source and participant.

Trimmed from V: 4 bases; trimmed from J: 6 bases; junction bases lacking a gene match: 6. Reading the germline V gene gives CDR1 SGHDT and CDR2 YYEEEE. There are 13 amino acids in the CDR3, from cysteine to phenylalanine inclusive. The only DNA kept is the CDR3, 39 bases in frame from the first base. TCRbeta CDR3 regions were amplified from genomic DNA by means of the immunoSEQ Assay, a bias-controlled multiplex PCR. Concerning the study's data processing: The number of nucleated cells in each sample was estimated by amplification of reference gene primers within the assay. To quantify the absolute abundance of each unique TCRbeta CDR3 rearrangement, sequence reads were collapsed and filtered. For each sample, productive Simpson clonality was calculated as the square root of Simpson's diversity index over productive rearrangements. The immuneACCESS repertoire file appears here via TCRdb, limited to in-frame rearrangements. These files lack a portion of the clones; in checked studies, under half of the deficit traces to unresolved V genes, and the cause of the others is not known. V, J and clone size are taken as reported in that table, and D and trimming were inferred from the DNA itself. For this sample the table gives 140,000 to 150,000 clones, of which nearly 85% were detected only once. The top ten constitute over 35% of the sample.

Each collaborating institution followed its own protocols to collect whole blood in K2EDTA tubes. Collaborator samples were shipped for TCRbeta analysis as frozen whole blood, isolated PBMCs, or DNA extracted from either sample type. The sequencing sample was made of peripheral blood. The chain employs TRBV5-6 and TRBJ1-2; 7 junctional bases match TRBD1. This TCR was sampled from a human donor in a cohort sampled during active COVID-19. CDR3 loop: CASSPRRGHGYTF. The nucleotide sequence reads as follows: TGTGCCAGCAGCCCAAGAAGGGGGCATGGCTACACCTTC.